The source of this T cell receptor beta chain is a study of shared clonotypes between healthy human individuals. General study results and limits: With a few donors compared, approximately 5% of naive CD4 clonotypes were shared. The authors expected sequencing depth to affect clonotype sharing among donors.

The donor population consisted of healthy HIV-negative adults with no recent acute infections or vaccinations. As concerns this clone: Its specificity is not known.

In replicate PCRs of sorted subsets, about 200 ng DNA, about 29,000 T cell genomes, was used. Some clones are missing from TCRdb's copy, which holds only in-frame ones; the method was immunoSEQ multiplex PCR. Among roughly 2,500,000 clones listed, roughly 93% were seen once. CDR1 and CDR2 (germline): SGDLS, YYNGEE. The CDR3 is 14 residues long. V lost 2 bases to trimming and J lost 3 bases, with 12 bases between them. Sequenced sample: naive CD4+ T cells from PBMCs. Subset described: CD45RA+ positively selected. The TCR was taken from a man aged 18 to 35 in good health. Some clones in this sample may be carry-over from other donors' samples. This chain joins TRBV9 and TRBJ2-7, with D perhaps matching TRBD2 (7 bases). The CDR3 DNA follows: TGTGCCAGCAGCGTGGCGGGGGCCATCTACGAGCAGTACTTC. Translated, it gives CASSVAGAIYEQYF.